This T cell receptor beta chain was profiled in a study of shared clonotypes between healthy human individuals. Study details: Per-donor plates numbered three CD4 naive, three CD4 memory, two CD8 naive and one CD8 memory.

Deletions cut 1 base from V and 10 bases from J, with 17 bases between. The CDR3 spans 15 residues. Germline V lookup: CDR1 LGHNA, CDR2 YNFKEQ. It was at deep level that the assay was run. The authors split each subset's genomic DNA evenly across several immunoSEQ plates. Produced via immunoSEQ multiplex PCR; TCRdb's table is partial and in-frame only. The table has approximately 1,000,000 clones, more than 75% seen once. Material: memory CD4+ T cells from PBMCs. Subset reported: CD45RA-negative fraction. V and J are TRBV4-2 and TRBJ2-1, with a tentative D call TRBD2 (6 bases). The receptor's source is a man aged 18 to 35 in good health. Some clones in this sample may be carry-over from other donors' samples. The CDR3 region is CASSQGGGGLGEQFF. The CDR3 bases are TGTGCCAGCAGCCAAGGGGGAGGAGGGCTGGGCGAGCAGTTCTTC.